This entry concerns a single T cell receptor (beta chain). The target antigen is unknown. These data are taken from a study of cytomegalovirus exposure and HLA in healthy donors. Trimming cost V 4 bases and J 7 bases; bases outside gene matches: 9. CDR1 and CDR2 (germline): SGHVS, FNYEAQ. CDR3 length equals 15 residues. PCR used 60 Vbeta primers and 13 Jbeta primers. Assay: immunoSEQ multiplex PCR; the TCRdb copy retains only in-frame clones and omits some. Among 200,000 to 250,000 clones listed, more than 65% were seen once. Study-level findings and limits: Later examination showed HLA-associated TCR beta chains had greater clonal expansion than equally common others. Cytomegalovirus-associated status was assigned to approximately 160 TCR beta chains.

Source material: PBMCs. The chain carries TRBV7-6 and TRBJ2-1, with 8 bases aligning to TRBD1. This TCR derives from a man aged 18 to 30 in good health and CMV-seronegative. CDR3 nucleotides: TGTGCCAGCAGCTCCGGACAGGGTTTCTTGAATGAGCAGTTCTTC. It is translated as CASSSGQGFLNEQFF.